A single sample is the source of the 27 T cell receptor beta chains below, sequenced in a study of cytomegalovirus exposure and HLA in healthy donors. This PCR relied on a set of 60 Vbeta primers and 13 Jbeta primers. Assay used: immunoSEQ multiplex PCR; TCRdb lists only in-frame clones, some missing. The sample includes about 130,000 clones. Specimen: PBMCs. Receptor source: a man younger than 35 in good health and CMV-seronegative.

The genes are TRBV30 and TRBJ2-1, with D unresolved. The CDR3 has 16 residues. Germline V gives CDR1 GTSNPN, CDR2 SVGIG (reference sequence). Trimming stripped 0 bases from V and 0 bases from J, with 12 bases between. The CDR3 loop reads CAWSVRSRSSYNEQFF. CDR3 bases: TGTGCCTGGAGTGTACGTAGCAGATCCTCCTACAATGAGCAGTTCTTC.

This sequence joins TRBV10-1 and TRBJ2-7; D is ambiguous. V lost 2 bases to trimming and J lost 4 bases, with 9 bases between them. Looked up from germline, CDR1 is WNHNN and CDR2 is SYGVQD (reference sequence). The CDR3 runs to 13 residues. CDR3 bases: TGCGCCAGCAGTGAGGAGAGTGGTTACGAGCAGTACTTC. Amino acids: CASSEESGYEQYF.

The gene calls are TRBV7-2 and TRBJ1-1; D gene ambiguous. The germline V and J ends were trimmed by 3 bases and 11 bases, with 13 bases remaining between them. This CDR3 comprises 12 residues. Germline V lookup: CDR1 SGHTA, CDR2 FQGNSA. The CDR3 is CASSFSPAGAFF. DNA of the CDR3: TGTGCCAGCAGCTTTTCCCCAGCGGGGGCTTTCTTT.

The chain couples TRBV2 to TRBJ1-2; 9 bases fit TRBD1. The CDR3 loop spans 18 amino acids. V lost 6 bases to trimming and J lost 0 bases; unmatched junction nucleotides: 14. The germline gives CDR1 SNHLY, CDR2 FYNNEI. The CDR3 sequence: CASSGPWDRERPNYGYTF. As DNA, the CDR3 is TGTGCCAGCAGCGGCCCGTGGGACAGGGAAAGACCTAACTATGGCTACACCTTC.

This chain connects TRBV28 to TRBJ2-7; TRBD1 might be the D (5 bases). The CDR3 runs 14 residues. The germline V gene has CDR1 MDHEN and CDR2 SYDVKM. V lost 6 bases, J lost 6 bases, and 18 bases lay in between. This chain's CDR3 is CASSENRSSPEQYF. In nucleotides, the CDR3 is TGTGCCAGCAGCGAGAACAGGTCTTCACCCGAGCAGTACTTC.

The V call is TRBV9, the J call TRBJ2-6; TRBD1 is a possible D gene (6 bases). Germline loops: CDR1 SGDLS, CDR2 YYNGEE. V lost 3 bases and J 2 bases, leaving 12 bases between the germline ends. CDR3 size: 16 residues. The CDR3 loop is CASSGKGGAGANVLTF. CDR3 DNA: TGTGCCAGCAGCGGAAAAGGGGGAGCTGGGGCCAACGTCCTGACTTTC.

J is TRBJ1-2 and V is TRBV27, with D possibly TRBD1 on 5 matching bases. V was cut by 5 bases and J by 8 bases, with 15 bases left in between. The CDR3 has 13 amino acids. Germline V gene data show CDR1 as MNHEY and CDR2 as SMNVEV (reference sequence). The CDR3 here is CASSAGGVWGYTF. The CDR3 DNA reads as TGTGCCAGCAGTGCCGGGGGGGTCTGGGGCTACACCTTC.

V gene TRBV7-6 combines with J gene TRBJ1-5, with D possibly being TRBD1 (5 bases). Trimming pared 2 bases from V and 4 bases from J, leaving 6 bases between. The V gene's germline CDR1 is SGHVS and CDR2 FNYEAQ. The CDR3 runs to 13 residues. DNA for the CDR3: TGTGCCAGCAGCTTAACAGGAAATCAGCCCCAGCATTTT. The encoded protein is CASSLTGNQPQHF. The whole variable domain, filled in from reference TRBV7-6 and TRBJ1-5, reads GAGVSQSPRYKVTKRGQDVALRCDPISGHVSLYWYRQALGQGPEFLTYFNYEAQQDKSGLPNDRFSAERPEGSISTLTIQRTEQRDSAMYRCASSLTGNQPQHFGDGTRLSIL.

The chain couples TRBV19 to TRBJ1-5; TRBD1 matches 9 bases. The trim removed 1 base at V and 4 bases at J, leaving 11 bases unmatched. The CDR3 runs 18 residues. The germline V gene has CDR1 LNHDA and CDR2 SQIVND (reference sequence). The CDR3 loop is CASSIGWGTGIRNQPQHF. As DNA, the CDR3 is TGTGCCAGTAGTATAGGTTGGGGGACAGGGATTCGGAATCAGCCCCAGCATTTT. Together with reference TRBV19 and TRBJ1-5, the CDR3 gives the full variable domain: DGGITQSPKYLFRKEGQNVTLSCEQNLNHDAMYWYRQDPGQGLRLIYYSQIVNDFQKGDIAEGYSVSREKKESFPLTVTSAQKNPTAFYLCASSIGWGTGIRNQPQHFGDGTRLSIL.

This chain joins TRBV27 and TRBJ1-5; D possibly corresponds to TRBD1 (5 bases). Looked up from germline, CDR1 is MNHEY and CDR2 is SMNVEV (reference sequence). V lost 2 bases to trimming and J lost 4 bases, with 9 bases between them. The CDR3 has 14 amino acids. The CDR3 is CASSLGAENQPQHF. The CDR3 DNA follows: TGTGCCAGCAGTTTAGGGGCTGAAAATCAGCCCCAGCATTTT.

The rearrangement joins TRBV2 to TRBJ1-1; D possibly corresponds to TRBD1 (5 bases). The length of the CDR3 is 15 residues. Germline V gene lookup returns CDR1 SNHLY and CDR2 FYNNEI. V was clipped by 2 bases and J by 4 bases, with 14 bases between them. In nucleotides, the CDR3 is TGTGCCAGCAGTGAATTTGGGGCTGTGCCCACTGAAGCTTTCTTT. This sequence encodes CASSEFGAVPTEAFF.

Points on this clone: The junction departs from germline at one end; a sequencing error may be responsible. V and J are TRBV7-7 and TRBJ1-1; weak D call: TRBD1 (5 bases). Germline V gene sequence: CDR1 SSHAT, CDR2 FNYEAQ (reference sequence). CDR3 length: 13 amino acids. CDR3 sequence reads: CASSPGGVGEAFF. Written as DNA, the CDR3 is TGTGCTAGCAGCCCCGGAGGGGTGGGTGAAGCTTTCTTT.

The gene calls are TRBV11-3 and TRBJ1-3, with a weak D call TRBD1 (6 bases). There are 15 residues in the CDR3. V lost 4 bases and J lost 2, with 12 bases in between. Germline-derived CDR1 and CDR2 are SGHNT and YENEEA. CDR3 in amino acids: CASSSDRAAGNTIYF. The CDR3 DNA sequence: TGTGCCAGCAGCTCGGACAGAGCTGCTGGAAACACCATATATTTT. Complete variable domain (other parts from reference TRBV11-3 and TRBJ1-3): EAGVVQSPRYKIIEKKQPVAFWCNPISGHNTLYWYLQNLGQGPELLIRYENEEAVDDSQLPKDRFSAERLKGVDSTLKIQPAELGDSAVYLCASSSDRAAGNTIYFGEGSWLTVV.

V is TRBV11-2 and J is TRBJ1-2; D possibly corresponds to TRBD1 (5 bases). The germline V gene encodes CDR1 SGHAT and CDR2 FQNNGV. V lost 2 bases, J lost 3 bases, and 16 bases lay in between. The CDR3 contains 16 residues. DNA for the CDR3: TGTGCCAGCAGCTTAAGGCGGGGCGGAGAGTACTATGGCTACACCTTC. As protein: CASSLRRGGEYYGYTF.

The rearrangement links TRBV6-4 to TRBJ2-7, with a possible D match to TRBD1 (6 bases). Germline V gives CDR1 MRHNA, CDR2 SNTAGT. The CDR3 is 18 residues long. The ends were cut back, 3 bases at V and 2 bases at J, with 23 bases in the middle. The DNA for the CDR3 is TGTGCCAGCAGTGATCACCGTGGGATCTGGGACACCACCTACGAGCAGTACTTC. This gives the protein CASSDHRGIWDTTYEQYF.

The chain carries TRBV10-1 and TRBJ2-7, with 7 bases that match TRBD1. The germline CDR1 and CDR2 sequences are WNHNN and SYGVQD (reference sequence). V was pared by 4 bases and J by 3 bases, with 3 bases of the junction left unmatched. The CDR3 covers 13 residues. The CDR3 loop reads CASSGGQIYEQYF. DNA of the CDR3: TGCGCCAGCAGTGGGGGACAGATCTACGAGCAGTACTTC.

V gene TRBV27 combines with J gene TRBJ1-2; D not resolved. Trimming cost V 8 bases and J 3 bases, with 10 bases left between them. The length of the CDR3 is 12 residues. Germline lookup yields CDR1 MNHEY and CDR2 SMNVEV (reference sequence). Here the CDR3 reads CASPGGYYGYTF. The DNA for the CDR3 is TGTGCCAGCCCCGGCGGCTACTATGGCTACACCTTC.

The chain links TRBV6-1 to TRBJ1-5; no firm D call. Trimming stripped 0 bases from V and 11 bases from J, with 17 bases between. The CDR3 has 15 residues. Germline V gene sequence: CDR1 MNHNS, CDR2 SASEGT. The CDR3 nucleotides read TGTGCCAGCAGTGAAGCCGGGATACCCCTCGGGGCCCAGCATTTT. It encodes CASSEAGIPLGAQHF.

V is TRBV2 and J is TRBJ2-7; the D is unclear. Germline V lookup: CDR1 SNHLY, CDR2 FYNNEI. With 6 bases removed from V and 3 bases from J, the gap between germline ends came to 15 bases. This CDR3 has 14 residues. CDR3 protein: CASRRSAIIYEQYF. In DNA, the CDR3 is TGTGCCAGCAGACGGTCCGCCATCATCTACGAGCAGTACTTC.

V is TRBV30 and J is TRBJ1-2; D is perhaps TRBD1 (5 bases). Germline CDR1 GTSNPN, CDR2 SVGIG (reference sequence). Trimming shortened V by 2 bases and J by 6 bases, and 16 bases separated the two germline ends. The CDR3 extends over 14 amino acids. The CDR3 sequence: CAWSFPRALNGYTF. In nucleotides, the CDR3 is TGTGCCTGGAGTTTCCCCAGGGCTCTGAATGGCTACACCTTC.

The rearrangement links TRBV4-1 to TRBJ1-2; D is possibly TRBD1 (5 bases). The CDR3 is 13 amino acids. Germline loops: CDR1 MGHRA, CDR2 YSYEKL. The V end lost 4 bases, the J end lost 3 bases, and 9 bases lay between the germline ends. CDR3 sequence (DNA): TGCGCCAGCAGCCCCCGGGACTACTATGGCTACACCTTC. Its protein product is CASSPRDYYGYTF.

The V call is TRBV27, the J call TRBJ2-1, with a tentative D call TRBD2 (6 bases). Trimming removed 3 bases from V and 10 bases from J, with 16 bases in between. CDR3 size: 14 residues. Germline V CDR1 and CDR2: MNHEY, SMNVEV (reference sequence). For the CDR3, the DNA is TGTGCCAGCAGTTTCTTCGGGGGTTCGGGGGAGCAGTTCTTC. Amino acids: CASSFFGGSGEQFF.

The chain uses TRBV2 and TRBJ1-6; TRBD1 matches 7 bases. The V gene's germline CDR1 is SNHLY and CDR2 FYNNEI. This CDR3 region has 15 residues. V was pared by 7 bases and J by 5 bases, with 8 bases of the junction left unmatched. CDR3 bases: TGTGCCAGCACCGAGGGGGACAGAAATAATTCACCCCTCCACTTT. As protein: CASTEGDRNNSPLHF.

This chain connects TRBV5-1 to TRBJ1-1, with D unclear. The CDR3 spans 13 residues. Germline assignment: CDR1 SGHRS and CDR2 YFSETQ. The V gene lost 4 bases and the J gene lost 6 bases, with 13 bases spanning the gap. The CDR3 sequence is CASSLQEGSEAFF. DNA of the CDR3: TGCGCCAGCAGCCTTCAGGAGGGATCTGAAGCTTTCTTT.

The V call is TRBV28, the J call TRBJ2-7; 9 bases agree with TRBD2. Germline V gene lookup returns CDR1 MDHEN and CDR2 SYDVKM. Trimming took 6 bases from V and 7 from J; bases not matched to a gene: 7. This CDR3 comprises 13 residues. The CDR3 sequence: CASRLAGPGEQYF. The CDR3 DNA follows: TGTGCCAGCAGGCTAGCGGGGCCCGGGGAGCAGTACTTC.

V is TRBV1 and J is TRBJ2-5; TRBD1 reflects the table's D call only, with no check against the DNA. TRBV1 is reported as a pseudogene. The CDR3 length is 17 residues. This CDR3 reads CTSSQPSGTGLNQTQYF. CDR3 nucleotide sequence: TGCACCAGCAGCCAACCCTCGGGGACAGGGTTGAACCAGACCCAGTACTTC.

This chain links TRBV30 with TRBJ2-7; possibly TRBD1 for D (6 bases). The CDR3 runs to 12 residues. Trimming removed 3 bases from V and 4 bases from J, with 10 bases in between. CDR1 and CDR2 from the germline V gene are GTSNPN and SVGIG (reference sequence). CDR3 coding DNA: TGTGCCTGGAGCAGTACAGGGTACGAGCAGTACTTC. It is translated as CAWSSTGYEQYF.